This entry lists 5 T cell receptor beta chains sequenced from one sample in a study of cytomegalovirus exposure and HLA in healthy donors. PCR involved 60 Vbeta and 13 Jbeta primers. The method was immunoSEQ multiplex PCR; TCRdb's version includes in-frame clones alone and lacks a portion of them. The sample yields about 160,000 clones, roughly 82% seen once. Material: PBMCs. The receptors were sampled from a girl aged 10 to 17 in good health and CMV-seropositive.

This sequence joins TRBV5-1 and TRBJ2-6; the D gene is possibly TRBD1 (6 bases). V was cut by 1 base and J by 2 bases, with 7 bases left in between. This CDR3 comprises 15 residues. Germline V gene lookup returns CDR1 SGHRS and CDR2 YFSETQ. The CDR3: CASSLTGTGANVLTF. The CDR3 bases are TGCGCCAGCAGCTTGACAGGGACTGGGGCCAACGTCCTGACTTTC.

This chain links TRBV4-1 with TRBJ2-2; 10 positions agree with TRBD2. Germline CDR1 is MGHRA and CDR2 is YSYEKL. The J segment lost 3 bases and the V segment lost 2 bases, leaving 3 bases of the junction unmatched. The CDR3 is 16 amino acids. The CDR3 DNA follows: TGCGCCAGCAGCCAATATAGCGGGGGGTACACCGGGGAGCTGTTTTTT. Amino acids: CASSQYSGGYTGELFF.

The chain has TRBV6-5 and TRBJ1-5; D is possibly TRBD1 (5 bases). With 5 bases removed from V and 5 bases from J, the gap between germline ends came to 13 bases. Germline CDR1 is MNHEY and CDR2 is SVGAGI. The CDR3 runs 14 residues. Here the CDR3 reads CASSPLGGYQPQHF. CDR3 in DNA: TGTGCCAGCAGTCCCCTGGGGGGGTATCAGCCCCAGCATTTT.

This chain connects TRBV28 to TRBJ2-7, with 8 bases that match TRBD1. The CDR3 runs 16 residues. V dropped 5 bases and J dropped 3; count of bases not matched to a gene: 12. The germline V gene encodes CDR1 MDHEN and CDR2 SYDVKM. The CDR3 is CASSQGDRRYFYEQYF. CDR3 DNA: TGTGCCAGCAGTCAAGGGGACAGGCGCTACTTCTACGAGCAGTACTTC.

This chain connects TRBV4-3 to TRBJ1-3; tentative D call: TRBD1 (5 bases). CDR1 is LGHNA, CDR2 YSLEER, per germline. V lost 0 bases and J 6 bases, leaving 15 bases between the germline ends. The CDR3 totals 16 residues. The CDR3 loop reads CASSQDRVNRENTIYF. The CDR3 nucleotides are TGCGCCAGCAGCCAAGACAGGGTGAATAGGGAAAACACCATATATTTT.